One and the same sample provided the 16 T cell receptor beta chains below, sequenced in a study of cytomegalovirus exposure and HLA in healthy donors. Vbeta (60) and Jbeta (13) primers were used in the PCR. The repertoire was sequenced with immunoSEQ multiplex PCR; TCRdb's copy has only in-frame clones and lacks some. The profile shows under 150,000 clones, around 70% of them singletons. The material sequenced was PBMCs. These receptors were collected from a woman aged 60-75 years in good health and CMV-seropositive.

This chain's CDR3 is CASSPNLQAEAFF. The CDR3 DNA is TGTGCCAGCAGTCCGAACCTACAGGCTGAAGCTTTCTTT. The chain combines TRBV6-5 with TRBJ1-1; D is perhaps TRBD1 (5 bases). Per germline, CDR1 MNHEY and CDR2 SVGAGI. The CDR3 runs to 13 residues. The V end lost 5 bases, the J end lost 6 bases, and 13 bases lay between the germline ends.

The chain recombines TRBV7-9 with TRBJ1-2; the match to TRBD1 covers 8 bases. The CDR3 loop spans 14 amino acids. Losses at the gene ends were 4 bases for V and 5 bases for J; bases not matched to a gene: 6. Germline CDR1 and CDR2: SEHNR and FQNEAQ (reference sequence). The CDR3 nucleotides read TGTGCCAGCAGCTACGGACAGGGCTTTTATGGCTACACCTTC. Its translation: CASSYGQGFYGYTF.

This chain links TRBV9 with TRBJ2-5; 14 bases fit TRBD2. TRBJ2-7 explains the end of the DNA better; the J call may be wrong. This CDR3 region has 17 residues. From germline, CDR1 is SGDLS and CDR2 YYNGEE. CDR3: CASSVGLAGGGAYEQYF. CDR3 coding DNA: TGTGCCAGCAGCGTCGGACTAGCGGGGGGCGGCGCCTACGAGCAGTACTTC.

J is TRBJ2-7 and V is TRBV15; tentative D call: TRBD2 (6 bases). Trimming pared 0 bases from V and 0 bases from J, leaving 15 bases between. There are 17 residues in the CDR3. Germline values: CDR1 LNHNV, CDR2 YYDKDF (reference sequence). CDR3 region: CATSREGRGSSSYEQYF. The CDR3 nucleotides read TGTGCCACCAGCAGAGAAGGGCGGGGCTCAAGCTCCTACGAGCAGTACTTC.

V and J are TRBV5-8 and TRBJ1-3; the D gene is possibly TRBD1 (5 bases). Germline V gives CDR1 SGHTS, CDR2 YDEGEE. V lost 4 bases to trimming and J lost 0 bases, with 14 bases between them. The CDR3 has 16 amino acids. The CDR3 sequence: CASSERTFNSGNTIYF. CDR3 sequence (DNA): TGTGCCAGCAGCGAACGGACATTCAACTCTGGAAACACCATATATTTT.

The rearrangement uses TRBV19 and TRBJ2-3; weak D call: TRBD1 (7 bases). This CDR3 spans 14 amino acids. Trimming pared 0 bases from V and 6 bases from J, leaving 10 bases between. CDR1 is LNHDA, CDR2 SQIVND, per germline (reference sequence). In DNA, the CDR3 is TGTGCCAGTAGTATAGATTCAGGGGGGGATACGCAGTATTTT. As protein: CASSIDSGGDTQYF.

V usage is TRBV9 and J usage is TRBJ1-1, with a tentative D call TRBD1 (6 bases). Trimming shortened V by 3 bases and J by 0 bases, and 12 bases separated the two germline ends. Looked up from germline, CDR1 is SGDLS and CDR2 is YYNGEE. The CDR3 consists of 15 residues. The CDR3 loop reads CASSADSNLNTEAFF. The CDR3 DNA reads TGTGCCAGCAGCGCGGACAGTAACCTGAACACTGAAGCTTTCTTT.

The chain's CDR3 is CASSSQWGTGGYEQYF. As DNA, the CDR3 is TGTGCCAGCAGCTCCCAGTGGGGGACAGGGGGCTACGAGCAGTACTTC. This rearrangement joins TRBV11-2 to TRBJ2-7, with 11 bases that match TRBD1. V shed 4 bases, J shed 3 bases, and the junction held 8 bases outside the gene matches. In germline, CDR1 is SGHAT, CDR2 FQNNGV. There are 16 residues in the CDR3. The full variable domain, its missing parts supplied by reference TRBV11-2 and TRBJ2-7, is EAGVAQSPRYKIIEKRQSVAFWCNPISGHATLYWYQQILGQGPKLLIQFQNNGVVDDSQLPKDRFSAERLKGVDSTLKIQPAKLEDSAVYLCASSSQWGTGGYEQYFGPGTRLTVT.

V gene TRBV18 combines with J gene TRBJ2-2; 7 bases are shared with TRBD1. From germline, CDR1 is KGHSH and CDR2 LQKENI. The J segment lost 5 bases and the V segment lost 7 bases, leaving 7 bases of the junction unmatched. The CDR3 totals 14 residues. This chain's CDR3 is CASFVSGGTGELFF. The CDR3 nucleotides read TGTGCCAGCTTCGTCTCAGGGGGTACCGGGGAGCTGTTTTTT.

This clone was observed a single time. The chain recombines TRBV6-6 with TRBJ2-7, with a tentative D call TRBD1 (8 bases). Trimming took off 0 bases at V and 5 bases at J, with 17 bases between the two ends. The CDR3 spans 16 residues. Germline loops: CDR1 MNHNY, CDR2 SVGAGI (reference sequence). The CDR3 sequence: CASSYSLGRTGNEQYF. CDR3 bases: TGTGCCAGCAGTTACTCACTCGGGAGGACAGGGAACGAGCAGTACTTC.

This sequence joins TRBV7-8 and TRBJ2-1, with 7 positions matching TRBD1. Germline V gives CDR1 SGHVS, CDR2 FQNEAQ. The trim removed 5 bases at V and 8 bases at J, leaving 9 bases unmatched. CDR3 length equals 14 residues. As DNA, the CDR3 is TGTGCCAGCAGCCTTTCTGGGACAGTGGATGAGCAGTTCTTC. Translating gives CASSLSGTVDEQFF. Complete variable domain (other parts from reference TRBV7-8 and TRBJ2-1): GAGVSQSPRYKVAKRGQDVALRCDPISGHVSLFWYQQALGQGPEFLTYFQNEAQLDKSGLPSDRFFAERPEGSVSTLKIQRTQQEDSAVYLCASSLSGTVDEQFFGPGTRLTVL.

V is TRBV29-1 and J is TRBJ1-1; tentative D call: TRBD1 (5 bases). Trimming took off 7 bases at V and 4 bases at J, with 19 bases between the two ends. CDR1 and CDR2 from the germline V gene are SQVTM and ANQGSEA. This CDR3 spans 14 amino acids. DNA of the CDR3: TGCAGCGCCCACCGGGCGGGGCTGGGCACTGAAGCTTTCTTT. Encoded protein: CSAHRAGLGTEAFF.

As to this clone: One end of the junction fails to match germline, which may point to a read error. The chain's CDR3 is CASSEALRDRTYGQYF. The DNA for the CDR3 is TGTGCCAGCAGTGAAGCCCTCCGGGACAGGACCTACGGGCAGTACTTC. V is TRBV2 and J is TRBJ2-7; 8 nucleotides align to TRBD1. The CDR3 contains 16 residues. Germline V gives CDR1 SNHLY, CDR2 FYNNEI.

The rearrangement joins TRBV5-1 to TRBJ1-1; TRBD1 matches 7 bases. V shed 4 bases, J shed 6 bases, and the junction held 3 bases outside the gene matches. The CDR3 consists of 12 residues. Per germline, CDR1 SGHRS and CDR2 YFSETQ. This CDR3 reads CASSQQGPEAFF. In nucleotides, the CDR3 is TGCGCCAGCAGCCAACAGGGGCCTGAAGCTTTCTTT.

This clone has a handful of counts. The CDR3 spells CASSLVGDEQFF. The DNA of the CDR3 is TGTGCCAGCAGCTTAGTCGGGGATGAGCAGTTCTTC. This chain joins TRBV7-9 and TRBJ2-1; D may be TRBD2 (5 bases). This CDR3 region has 12 residues. Trimming removed 1 base at V and 8 bases at J, with 6 bases between. Germline V gene lookup returns CDR1 SEHNR and CDR2 FQNEAQ (reference sequence).

The chain has TRBV19 and TRBJ2-7; a possible D gene is TRBD1 (5 bases). The CDR3 spans 13 residues. Per the germline V gene, CDR1 is LNHDA and CDR2 is SQIVND (reference sequence). V was trimmed by 5 bases and J by 4 bases, leaving 12 bases between them. The CDR3 bases are TGTGCCAGTAGTCGGACATATCCTTACGAGCAGTACTTC. Encoded protein: CASSRTYPYEQYF.